This T cell receptor beta chain was obtained from a study of blood T cells in healthy people across ages. This CDR3 has 16 residues. Germline assignment: CDR1 LGHDT and CDR2 YNNKEL (reference sequence). The V end lost 3 bases, the J end lost 0 bases, and 13 bases lay between the germline ends. Study-level findings and limits: Greater diversity and more naive CD4+ cells were seen in long-lived donors than in aged donors. Diversity estimates drawn from one million T cells were deemed underestimates. Using unsorted PBMCs precluded a conclusive naive versus antigen-experienced comparison.

Then a second PCR, running roughly 7 to 12 cycles, was carried out with a sample-barcoded 5' primer and a J-beta primer mix. MiXCR, run by TCRdb on the 5' RACE reads, gives a single entry per CDR3 protein. The repertoire includes about 760,000 distinct CDR3 sequences, about 61% of them detected once, and 20% to 30% sits in the top ten. Concerning this clonotype: As yet, its antigen is unknown.

The donors, aged 6 to 90, were healthy Caucasians from Russia. The sample taken for sequencing was blood. This clonotype was obtained from a man aged 35 to 55 in good health. This sequence joins TRBV3-1 and TRBJ2-3; D is possibly TRBD1 or TRBD2 (7 bases each). The CDR3 here is CASSHRQGGSTDTQYF. Written as DNA, the CDR3 is TGTGCCAGCAGCCACCGACAGGGAGGGAGCACAGATACGCAGTATTTT.